What follows describes a single T cell receptor (beta chain). Its antigen remains unidentified. It has no much larger one-base neighbor in the sample; base qualities were not kept. The data originate from a study of T cell responses to AZD1222 COVID-19 vaccine (dated by TCRdb to the early 2020s). For context, the study as a whole: TCR sequencing covered roughly 230 trial participants: roughly 200 given two doses of AZD1222 and 26 given two doses of MenACWY control vaccine. Trial participants were enrolled by age into subgroups of 18-55, 56-69 and 70-plus years, and approximately 150, 30 and 60 TCR-sequenced participants, respectively, were included in these subgroups. What the authors observed across the whole study: Conclusions about previously exposed vaccinees are limited because only five or six AZD1222 recipients were SARS-CoV-2 seropositive at baseline. Reportedly, close to half of the unique spike-specific TCRs recognized epitopes lying outside the regions that are mutated in the B.1.351 and B.1.1.7 variants. The 56-69-year group was small, and its depth increase did not reach significance, likely because of low power. The whole spike protein was spanned by vaccine-associated CD4 TCRs, and dominant responses were seen in regions 160-218 and 743-854. Because no day 14 peak-response samples were available, the repertoires could be characterized only after the peak T cell response. Most participants were white British and females outnumbered males, and the authors suggested that clonal diversity may have been underestimated. Spike-specific TCR breadth and depth rose significantly after two AZD1222 doses compared with day 0 and with MenACWY recipients.

The CDR3 regions of human TCRbeta chains were subjected to immunosequencing. The source study handled its data this way. TCRs in the repertoires were compared against a reference library of SARS-CoV-2-specific TCRs that had been generated with the MIRA antigen-specificity platform. Breadth was defined as the fraction of unique TCRs that were SARS-CoV-2-associated, and depth was defined as the fraction of total T cells that were SARS-CoV-2-associated. Each spike-specific TCR was assigned to its reactive spike region and to a CD4 or CD8 class using the MIRA data. Log10-transformed breadth and depth values were compared by one-way ANOVA with Sidak's multiple comparisons tests. As stored in TCRdb, this immuneACCESS dataset retains in-frame rearrangements with V and J assigned. A fraction of the clones does not appear; measured against another copy, unresolved V genes explain less than half of the discrepancy, and the remainder lacks a known reason. That table furnishes V, J and clone size, whereas the DNA furnished D and trimming. Recorded for this sample are 140,000 or so clones; about 88% of them occurred a single time. The top ten hold around 3.1% of the sample.

The intended sense of this specimen's time point label: about 28 days (+/-7) after the second vaccine dose. AZD1222 recipients given second doses at about 4 weeks or at about 12 weeks were pooled, since spike-specific TCR depth and breadth were not found to differ between the two schedules. The vaccinee samples were drawn from two UK trials, COV001 and COV002, one of which was a single-blind randomized controlled phase 2/3 trial testing AZD1222 (ChAdOx1 nCoV-19) in healthy adults. For TCRbeta chain sequencing, PBMC samples from trial participants were taken at day 0 and at day 28 after the second dose. From the germline V gene, CDR1 is SGHVS and CDR2 is FNYEAQ. The CDR3 numbers 13 residues from cysteine through phenylalanine. Here the CDR3 DNA is all that survives: 39 bases in frame from base 1. V loses 5 bases, J loses 5 bases, and the germline ends lie 12 bases apart.

This sample comprised peripheral blood, obtained 28 days after the second AZD1222 dose. The chain was built from TRBV7-6 and TRBJ1-2, and possibly TRBD1, on 5 matching bases. The source of this sequence is an adult who received the AZD1222 COVID-19 vaccine. The DNA sequence is as follows: TGTGCCAGCAGCCAACAGGTGGGATATGGCTACACCTTC. It is translated as CASSQQVGYGYTF.